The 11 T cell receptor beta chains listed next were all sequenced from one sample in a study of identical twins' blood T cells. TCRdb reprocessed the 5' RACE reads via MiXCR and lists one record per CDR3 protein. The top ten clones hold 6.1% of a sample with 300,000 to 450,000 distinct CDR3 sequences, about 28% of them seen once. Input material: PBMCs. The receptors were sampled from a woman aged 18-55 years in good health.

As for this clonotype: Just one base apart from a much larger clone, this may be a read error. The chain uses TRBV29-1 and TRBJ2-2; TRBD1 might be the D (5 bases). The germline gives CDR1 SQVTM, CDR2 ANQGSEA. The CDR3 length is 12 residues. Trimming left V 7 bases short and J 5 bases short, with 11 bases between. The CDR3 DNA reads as TGCAGCGCTCAGGGTGGGACCGGGGAGCTGTTTTTT. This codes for CSAQGGTGELFF.

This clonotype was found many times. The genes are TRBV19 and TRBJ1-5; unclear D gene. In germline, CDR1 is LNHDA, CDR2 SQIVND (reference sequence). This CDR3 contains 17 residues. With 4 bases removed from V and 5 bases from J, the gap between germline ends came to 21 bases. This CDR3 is CASSTHSSVLTDQPQHF. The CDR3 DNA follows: TGTGCCAGTAGTACACACTCTTCGGTGTTGACGGATCAGCCCCAGCATTTT.

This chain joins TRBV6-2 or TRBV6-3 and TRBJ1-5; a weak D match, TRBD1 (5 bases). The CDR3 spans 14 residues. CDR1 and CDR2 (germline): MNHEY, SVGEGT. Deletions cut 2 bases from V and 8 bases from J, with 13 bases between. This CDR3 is CASSYPGPEKPQHF. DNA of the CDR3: TGTGCCAGCAGTTACCCGGGGCCGGAGAAGCCCCAGCATTTT.

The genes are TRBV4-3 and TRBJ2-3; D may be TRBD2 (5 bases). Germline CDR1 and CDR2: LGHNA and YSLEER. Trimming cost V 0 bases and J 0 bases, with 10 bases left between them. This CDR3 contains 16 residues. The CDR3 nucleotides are TGCGCCAGCAGCCAAGATCGGAGCGGAAGCACAGATACGCAGTATTTT. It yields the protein CASSQDRSGSTDTQYF.

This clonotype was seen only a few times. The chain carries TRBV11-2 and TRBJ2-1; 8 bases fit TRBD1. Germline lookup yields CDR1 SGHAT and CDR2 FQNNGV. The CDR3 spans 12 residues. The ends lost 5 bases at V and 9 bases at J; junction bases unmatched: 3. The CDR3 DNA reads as TGTGCCAGCAGCCCAGGGGGCTTTGAGCAGTTCTTC. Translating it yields CASSPGGFEQFF.

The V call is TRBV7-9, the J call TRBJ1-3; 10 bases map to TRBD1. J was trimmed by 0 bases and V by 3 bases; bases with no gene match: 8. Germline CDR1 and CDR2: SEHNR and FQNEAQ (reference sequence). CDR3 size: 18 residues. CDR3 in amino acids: CASSFDRGRRISGNTIYF. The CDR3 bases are TGTGCCAGCAGCTTTGACAGGGGGCGCCGAATCTCTGGAAACACCATATATTTT.

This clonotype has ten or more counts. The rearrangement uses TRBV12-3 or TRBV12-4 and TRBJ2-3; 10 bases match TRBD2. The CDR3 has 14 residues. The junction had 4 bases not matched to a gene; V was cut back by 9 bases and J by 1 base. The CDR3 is CASRLAGGTDTQYF. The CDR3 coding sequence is TGTGCCAGTCGGCTAGCGGGGGGCACAGATACGCAGTATTTT.

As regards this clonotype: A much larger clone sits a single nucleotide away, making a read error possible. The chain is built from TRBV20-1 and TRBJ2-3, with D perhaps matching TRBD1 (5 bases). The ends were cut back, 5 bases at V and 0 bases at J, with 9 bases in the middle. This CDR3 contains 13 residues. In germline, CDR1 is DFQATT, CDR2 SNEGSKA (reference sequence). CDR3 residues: CSAYKGSTDTQYF. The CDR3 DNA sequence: TGCAGTGCTTATAAGGGGAGCACAGATACGCAGTATTTT.

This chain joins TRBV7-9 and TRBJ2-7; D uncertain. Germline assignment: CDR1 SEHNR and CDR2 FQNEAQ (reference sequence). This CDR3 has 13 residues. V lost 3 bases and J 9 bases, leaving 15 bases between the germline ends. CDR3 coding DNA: TGTGCCAGCAGCTTGTGGGGAAATGACGGGCAGTACTTC. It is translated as CASSLWGNDGQYF. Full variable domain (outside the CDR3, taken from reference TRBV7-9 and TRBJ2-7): DTGVSQNPRHKITKRGQNVTFRCDPISEHNRLYWYRQTLGQGPEFLTYFQNEAQLEKSRLLSDRFSAERPKGSFSTLEIQRTEQGDSAMYLCASSLWGNDGQYFGPGTRLTVT.

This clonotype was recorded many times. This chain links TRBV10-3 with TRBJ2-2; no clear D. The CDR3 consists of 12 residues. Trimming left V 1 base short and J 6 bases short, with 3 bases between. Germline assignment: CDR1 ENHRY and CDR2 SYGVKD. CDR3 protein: CAISELAGELFF. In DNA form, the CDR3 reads TGTGCCATCAGTGAGTTAGCCGGGGAGCTGTTTTTT.

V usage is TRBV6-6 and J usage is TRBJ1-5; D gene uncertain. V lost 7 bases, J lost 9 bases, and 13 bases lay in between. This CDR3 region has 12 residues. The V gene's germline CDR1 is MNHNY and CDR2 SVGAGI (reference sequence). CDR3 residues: CASKLDGPPQHF. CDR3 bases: TGTGCCAGCAAATTGGACGGGCCGCCCCAGCATTTT.